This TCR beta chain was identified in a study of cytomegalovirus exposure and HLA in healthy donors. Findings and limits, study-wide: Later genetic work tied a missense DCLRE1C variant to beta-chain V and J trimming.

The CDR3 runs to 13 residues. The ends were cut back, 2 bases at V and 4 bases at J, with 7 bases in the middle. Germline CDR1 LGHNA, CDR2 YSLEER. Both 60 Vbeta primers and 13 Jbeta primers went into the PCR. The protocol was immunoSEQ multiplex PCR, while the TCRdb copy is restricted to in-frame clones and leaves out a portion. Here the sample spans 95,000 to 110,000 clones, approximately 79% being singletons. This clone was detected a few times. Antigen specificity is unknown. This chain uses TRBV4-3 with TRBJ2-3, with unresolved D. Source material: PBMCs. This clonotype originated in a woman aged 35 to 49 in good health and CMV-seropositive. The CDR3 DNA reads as TGCGCCAGCAGCCAATCCCCGTCAGATACGCAGTATTTT. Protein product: CASSQSPSDTQYF.